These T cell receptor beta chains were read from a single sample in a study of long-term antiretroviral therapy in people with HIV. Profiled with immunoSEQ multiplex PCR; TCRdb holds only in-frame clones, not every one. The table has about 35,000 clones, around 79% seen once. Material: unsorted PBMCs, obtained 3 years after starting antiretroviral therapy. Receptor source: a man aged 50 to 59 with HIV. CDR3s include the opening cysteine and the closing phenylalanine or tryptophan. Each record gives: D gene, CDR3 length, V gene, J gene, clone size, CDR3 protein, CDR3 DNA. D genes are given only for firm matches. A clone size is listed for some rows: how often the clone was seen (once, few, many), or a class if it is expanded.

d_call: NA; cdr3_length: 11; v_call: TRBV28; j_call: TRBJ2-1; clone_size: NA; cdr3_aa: CASSLEDEQFF; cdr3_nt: TGTGCCAGCAGTCTCGAGGATGAGCAGTTCTTC
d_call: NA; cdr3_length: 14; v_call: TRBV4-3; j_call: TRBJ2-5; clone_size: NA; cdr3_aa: CASSQEGGLETQYF; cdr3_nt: TGCGCCAGCAGCCAAGAGGGGGGCTTGGAGACCCAGTACTTC
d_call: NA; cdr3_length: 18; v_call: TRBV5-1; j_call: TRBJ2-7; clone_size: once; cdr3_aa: CASSHGRGRGGFSYEQYF; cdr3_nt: TGCGCCAGCAGCCATGGAAGGGGTAGAGGCGGGTTCTCCTACGAGCAGTACTTC
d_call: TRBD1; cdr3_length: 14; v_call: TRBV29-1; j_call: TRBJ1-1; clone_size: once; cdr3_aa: CSIKGGRGNTEAFF; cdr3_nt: TGCAGCATCAAAGGGGGCAGGGGGAACACTGAAGCTTTCTTT
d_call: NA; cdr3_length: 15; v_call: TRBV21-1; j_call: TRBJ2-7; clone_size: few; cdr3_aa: CASRGVSSGLREQYF; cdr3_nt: TGTGCCAGCAGAGGGGTTTCTAGCGGGCTGAGAGAGCAGTACTTC
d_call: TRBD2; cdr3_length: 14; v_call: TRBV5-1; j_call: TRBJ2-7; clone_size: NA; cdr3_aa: CASSFRLATYEQYF; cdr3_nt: TGCGCCAGCAGCTTCCGACTAGCAACCTACGAGCAGTACTTC
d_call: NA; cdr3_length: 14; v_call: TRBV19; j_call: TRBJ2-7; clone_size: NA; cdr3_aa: CASSISAITYEQYF; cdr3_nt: TGTGCCAGTAGTATTTCGGCTATTACCTACGAGCAGTACTTC
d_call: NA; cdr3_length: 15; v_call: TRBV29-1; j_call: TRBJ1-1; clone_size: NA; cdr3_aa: CSVAPGWGMNTEAFF; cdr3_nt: TGCAGCGTTGCCCCCGGGTGGGGAATGAACACTGAAGCTTTCTTT
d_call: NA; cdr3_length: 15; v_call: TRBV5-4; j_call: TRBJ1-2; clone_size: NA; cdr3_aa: CASSLGLLTNYGYTF; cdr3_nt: TGTGCCAGCAGCTTGGGACTTTTGACTAACTATGGCTACACCTTC
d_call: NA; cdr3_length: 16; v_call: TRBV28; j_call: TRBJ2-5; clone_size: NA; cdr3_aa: CASSFPSTGRRETQYF; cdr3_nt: TGTGCCAGCAGTTTCCCCTCGACAGGGAGGCGAGAGACCCAGTACTTC
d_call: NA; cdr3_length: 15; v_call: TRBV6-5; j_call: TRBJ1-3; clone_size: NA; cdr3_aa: CASSYRSSSGNTIYF; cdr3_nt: TGTGCCAGCAGTTACCGATCAAGCTCTGGAAACACCATATATTTT
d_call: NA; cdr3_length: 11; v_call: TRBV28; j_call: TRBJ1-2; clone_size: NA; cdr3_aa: CASSSIYGYTF; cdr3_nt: TGTGCCAGCAGTTCGATCTATGGCTACACCTTC
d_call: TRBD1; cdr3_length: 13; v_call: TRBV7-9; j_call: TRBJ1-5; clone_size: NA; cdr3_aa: CASSPDRGQPQHF; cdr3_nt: TGTGCCAGCAGCCCCGACAGGGGTCAGCCCCAGCATTTT
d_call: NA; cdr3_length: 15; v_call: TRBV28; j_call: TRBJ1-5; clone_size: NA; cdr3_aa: CASSFRGANNQPQHF; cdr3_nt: TGTGCCAGCAGTTTTAGAGGGGCCAACAATCAGCCCCAGCATTTT
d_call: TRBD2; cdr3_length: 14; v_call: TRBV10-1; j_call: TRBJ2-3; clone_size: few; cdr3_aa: CASSPSGRADTQYF; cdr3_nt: TGCGCCAGCAGTCCTAGCGGGAGGGCAGATACGCAGTATTTT
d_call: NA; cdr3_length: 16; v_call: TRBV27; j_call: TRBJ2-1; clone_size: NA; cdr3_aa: CASSLLRTAIYNEQFF; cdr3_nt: TGTGCCAGCAGTTTACTCAGGACAGCGATTTACAATGAGCAGTTCTTC
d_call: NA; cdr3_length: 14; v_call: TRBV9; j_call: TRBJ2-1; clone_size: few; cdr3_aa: CASSADRGVNEQFF; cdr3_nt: TGTGCCAGCAGCGCGGATCGAGGAGTCAATGAGCAGTTCTTC
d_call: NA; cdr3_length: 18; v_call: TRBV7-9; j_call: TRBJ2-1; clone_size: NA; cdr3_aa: CASSLVAATSSSYNEQFF; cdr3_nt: TGTGCCAGCAGCTTAGTCGCGGCTACGTCTAGCTCCTACAATGAGCAGTTCTTC
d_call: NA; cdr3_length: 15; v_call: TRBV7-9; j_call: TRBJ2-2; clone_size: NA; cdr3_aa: CASSPPGLRTGELFF; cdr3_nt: TGTGCCAGCAGCCCCCCTGGGCTACGCACCGGGGAGCTGTTTTTT
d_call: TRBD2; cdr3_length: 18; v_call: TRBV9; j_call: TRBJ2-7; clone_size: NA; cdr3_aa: CASSAGLAGGASSYEQYF; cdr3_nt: TGTGCCAGCAGCGCCGGACTAGCGGGGGGCGCTAGCTCCTACGAGCAGTACTTC
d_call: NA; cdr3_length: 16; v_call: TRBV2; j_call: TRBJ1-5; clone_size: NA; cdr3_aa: CASSEGTNPYNQPQHF; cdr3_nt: TGTGCCAGCAGTGAAGGGACAAACCCTTACAATCAGCCCCAGCATTTT
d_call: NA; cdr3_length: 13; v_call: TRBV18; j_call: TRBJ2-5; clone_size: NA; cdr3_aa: CASSPSLAETQYF; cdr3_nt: TGTGCCAGCTCACCTAGCCTAGCGGAGACCCAGTACTTC
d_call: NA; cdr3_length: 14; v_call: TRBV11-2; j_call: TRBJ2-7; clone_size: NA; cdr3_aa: CASSLGASPYEQYF; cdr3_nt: TGTGCCAGCAGCTTAGGAGCCTCCCCCTACGAGCAGTACTTC
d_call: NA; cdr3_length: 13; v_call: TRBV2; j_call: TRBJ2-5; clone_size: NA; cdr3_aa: CASSERDLRSQYF; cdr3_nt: TGTGCCAGCAGTGAGAGGGACCTAAGGTCCCAGTACTTC
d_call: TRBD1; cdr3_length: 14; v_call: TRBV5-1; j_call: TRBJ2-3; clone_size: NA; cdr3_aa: CASRKQGATDTQYF; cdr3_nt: TGCGCCAGCAGGAAACAGGGGGCCACAGATACGCAGTATTTT